The source of this TCR beta chain is a study of long-term antiretroviral therapy in people with HIV. Investigators performed immunoSEQ version v3.0 at survey level. TCRdb's table, derived via immunoSEQ multiplex PCR, lists solely in-frame clones and lacks some. Among 20,000 to 25,000 clones, around 86% were seen once, and the ten largest hold roughly 7%. CDR1 is SQVTM, CDR2 ANQGSEA, per germline. V was pared by 3 bases and J by 6 bases, with 12 bases between. The CDR3 covers 12 residues. Held in samples before DNA extraction were roughly 0.95-11 million cryopreserved PBMC. Study findings and constraints: Dominant in the repertoire at all time points were clones expanded before ART. Post-ART diversity increased but stayed below transplant donor controls.

To note about this clone: The antigen is not known.

The genes are TRBV29-1 and TRBJ2-7, with D tentatively TRBD2 (6 bases). This TCR was sampled from a woman in her 30s with HIV. Sample: unsorted PBMCs, taken 1.8 years before starting antiretroviral therapy. The CDR3 is CSVEEGLGEQYF. CDR3 coding DNA: TGCAGCGTTGAGGAGGGTCTGGGCGAGCAGTACTTC.